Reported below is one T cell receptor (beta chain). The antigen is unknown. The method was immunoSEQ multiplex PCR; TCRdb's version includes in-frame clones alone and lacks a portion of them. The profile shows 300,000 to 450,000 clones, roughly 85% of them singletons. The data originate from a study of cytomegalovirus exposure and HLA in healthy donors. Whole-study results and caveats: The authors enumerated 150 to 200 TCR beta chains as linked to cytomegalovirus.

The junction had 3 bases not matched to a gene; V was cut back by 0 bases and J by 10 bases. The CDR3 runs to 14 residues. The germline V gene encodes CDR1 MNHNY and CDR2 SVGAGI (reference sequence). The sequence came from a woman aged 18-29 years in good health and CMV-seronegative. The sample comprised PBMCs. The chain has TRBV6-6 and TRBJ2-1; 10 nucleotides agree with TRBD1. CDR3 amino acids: CASSYSTGGYEQFF. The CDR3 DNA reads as TGTGCCAGCAGTTACTCGACAGGGGGCTACGAGCAGTTCTTC.